This TCR beta chain was captured by sequencing in a study of cytomegalovirus exposure and HLA in healthy donors. PCR primers comprised 60 Vbeta and 13 Jbeta primers. The assay was immunoSEQ multiplex PCR, and TCRdb's table has in-frame clones only and misses some. The sample includes under 200,000 clones, roughly 80% seen only once; the top ten take 0.7% to 0.95%. Study-wide points: For most TCR sequences rarity was the rule, although some public TCRs occurred in many donors. Associated with cytomegalovirus, according to the listing, were 164 TCR beta chains. Reportedly, fewer N-insertions than the approximately 680-donor mean appeared in an Asian-associated ancestry cluster in a later analysis.

A word on this clone: Its antigen is not identified.

Trimming took 5 bases from V and 1 from J; bases not matched to a gene: 4. CDR1 and CDR2 (germline): SGHAT, FQNNGV. This CDR3 has 14 residues. V usage is TRBV11-2 and J usage is TRBJ1-1, with TRBD1 identical over 7 bases. The TCR was taken from a woman aged 18-35 years in good health and CMV-seronegative. Sequenced sample: PBMCs. This chain's CDR3 is CASSPRQGNTEAFF. CDR3 bases: TGTGCCAGCAGCCCCCGACAGGGGAACACTGAAGCTTTCTTT.